The T cell receptor (beta chain) described here comes from a study of blood T cell repertoires in COVID-19. Method: immunoSEQ multiplex PCR; TCRdb's copy keeps in-frame clones and lacks some. The sample yields approximately 200,000 clones, about 87% seen once. This clonotype was obtained from a man between 25 and 39 years old who had recovered from COVID-19. The sequencing sample was made of PBMCs or T cells enriched from blood (not recorded which).

The DNA of the CDR3 is TGCGCCAGCAGACAGGAGTCTGGAAACACCATATATTTT. Protein sequence: CASRQESGNTIYF. The chain recombines TRBV5-1 with TRBJ1-3, with a tentative D call TRBD1 (5 bases). Germline CDR1 reads SGHRS; CDR2 reads YFSETQ. The CDR3 is 13 residues long. V was trimmed by 5 bases and J by 1 base, leaving 7 bases between them.